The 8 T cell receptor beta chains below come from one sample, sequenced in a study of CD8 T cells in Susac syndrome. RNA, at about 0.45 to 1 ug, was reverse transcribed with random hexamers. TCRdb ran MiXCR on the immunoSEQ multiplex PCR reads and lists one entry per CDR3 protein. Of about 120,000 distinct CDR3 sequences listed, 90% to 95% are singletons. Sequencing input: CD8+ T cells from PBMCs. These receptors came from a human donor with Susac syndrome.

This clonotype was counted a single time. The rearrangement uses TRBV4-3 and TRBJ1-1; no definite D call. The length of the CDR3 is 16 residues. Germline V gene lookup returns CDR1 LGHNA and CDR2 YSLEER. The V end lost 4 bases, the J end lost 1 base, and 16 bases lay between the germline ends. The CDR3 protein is CASSPQVNTGNTEAFF. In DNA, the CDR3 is TGCGCCAGCAGCCCTCAAGTAAATACTGGGAACACTGAAGCTTTCTTT.

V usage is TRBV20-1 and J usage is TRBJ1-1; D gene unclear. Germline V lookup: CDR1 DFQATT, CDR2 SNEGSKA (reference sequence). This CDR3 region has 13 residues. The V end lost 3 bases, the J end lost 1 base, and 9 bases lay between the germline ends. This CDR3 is CSASPAGNTEAFF. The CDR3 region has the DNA TGCAGTGCTAGCCCGGCCGGGAACACTGAAGCTTTCTTT.

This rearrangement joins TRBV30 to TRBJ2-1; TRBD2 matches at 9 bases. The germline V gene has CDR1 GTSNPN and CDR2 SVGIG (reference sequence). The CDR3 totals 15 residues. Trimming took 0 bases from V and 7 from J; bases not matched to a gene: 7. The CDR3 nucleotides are TGTGCCTGGAGTGTGGGTAGCGGGAGATTGAATGAGCAGTTCTTC. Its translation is CAWSVGSGRLNEQFF. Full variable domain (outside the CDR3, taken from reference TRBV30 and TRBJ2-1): SQTIHQWPATLVQPVGSPLSLECTVEGTSNPNLYWYRQAAGRGLQLLFYSVGIGQISSEVPQNLSASRPQDRQFILSSKKLLLSDSGFYLCAWSVGSGRLNEQFFGPGTRLTVL.

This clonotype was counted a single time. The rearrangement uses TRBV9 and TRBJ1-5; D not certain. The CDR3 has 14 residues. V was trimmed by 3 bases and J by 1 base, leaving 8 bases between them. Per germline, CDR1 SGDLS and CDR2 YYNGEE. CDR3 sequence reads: CASSGPDSNQPQHF. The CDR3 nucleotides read TGTGCCAGCAGCGGGCCCGACAGCAATCAGCCCCAGCATTTT.

In DNA form, the CDR3 reads TGTGCCAGCTCACCATCGACAGAGTTTATCTATGGCTACACCTTC. Residues: CASSPSTEFIYGYTF. The gene calls are TRBV18 and TRBJ1-2; tentative D call: TRBD1 (5 bases). The ends were cut back, 2 bases at V and 4 bases at J, with 14 bases in the middle. The CDR3 loop spans 15 amino acids. Germline V gene lookup returns CDR1 KGHSH and CDR2 LQKENI.

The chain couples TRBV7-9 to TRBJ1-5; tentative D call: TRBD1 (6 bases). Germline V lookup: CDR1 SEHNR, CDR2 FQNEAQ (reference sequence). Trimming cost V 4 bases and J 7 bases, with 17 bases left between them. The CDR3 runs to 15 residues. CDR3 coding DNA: TGTGCCAGCAGCTCTGGGGGCCCCATCCAACAGCCCCAGCATTTT. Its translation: CASSSGGPIQQPQHF. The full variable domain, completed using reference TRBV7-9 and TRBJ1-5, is DTGVSQNPRHKITKRGQNVTFRCDPISEHNRLYWYRQTLGQGPEFLTYFQNEAQLEKSRLLSDRFSAERPKGSFSTLEIQRTEQGDSAMYLCASSSGGPIQQPQHFGDGTRLSIL.

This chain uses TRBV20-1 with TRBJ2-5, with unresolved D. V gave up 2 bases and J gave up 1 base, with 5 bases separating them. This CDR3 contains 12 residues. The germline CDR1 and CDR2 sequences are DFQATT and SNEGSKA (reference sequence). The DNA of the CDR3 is TGCAGTGCTAGATTGTCCCAAGAGACCCAGTACTTC. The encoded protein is CSARLSQETQYF.

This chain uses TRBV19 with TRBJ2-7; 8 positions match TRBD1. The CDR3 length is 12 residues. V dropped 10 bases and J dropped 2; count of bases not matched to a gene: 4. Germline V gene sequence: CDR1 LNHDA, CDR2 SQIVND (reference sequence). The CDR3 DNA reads TGTGCCACCTCGGACAGGGCCTACGAGCAGTACTTC. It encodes CATSDRAYEQYF.